Listed below are T cell receptor beta chains from one sample, sequenced in a study of technical replicates of blood from a few donors. The repertoire was sequenced with immunoSEQ multiplex PCR; TCRdb's copy has only in-frame clones and lacks some. This sample has 98,000 or so clones, with around 95% found just once. Specimen: T cells isolated from PBMCs. These receptors all stem from a human donor in good health. CDR3s include the opening cysteine and the closing phenylalanine or tryptophan. D genes are given only for firm matches.

>TRBV4-1|TRBJ2-1|-
TGCGCCAGCAGCCAAGGTAAACAGGACAATGAGCAGTTCTTC
CASSQGKQDNEQFF
>TRBV5-1|TRBJ2-2|TRBD2
TGCGCCAGCAGCTTGGCGGGGGGGCCGCCGGAGCTGTTTTTT
CASSLAGGPPELFF
>TRBV7-6|TRBJ2-3|-
TGTGCCAGCAGCTTAAATGTGCGGATAGGGGCCACAGATACGCAGTATTTT
CASSLNVRIGATDTQYF
>TRBV28|TRBJ2-4|-
TGTGCCAGCAGTAACCCCAGGGGAAACATTCAGTACTTC
CASSNPRGNIQYF
>TRBV28|TRBJ2-5|TRBD2
TGTGCCAGCAGTGGACTGGGGGACGGGGGGGAGACCCAGTACTTC
CASSGLGDGGETQYF
>TRBV28|TRBJ1-3|-
TGTGCCAGCAGTCGGGACTTCTCTGGAAACACCATATATTTT
CASSRDFSGNTIYF
>TRBV5-1|TRBJ2-5|TRBD1
TGCGCCAGCAGCTTGAAAGGGGGCGCGGGCCAAGAGACCCAGTACTTC
CASSLKGGAGQETQYF
>TRBV28|TRBJ1-5|TRBD1
TGTGCCGCCCGACAGGGCTGGGAGGCTAGCAATCAGCCCCAGCATTTT
CAARQGWEASNQPQHF
>TRBV19|TRBJ2-7|TRBD2
TGTGCCAGTAGTCCCGGGACTAGCGGACGAGACGAGCAGTACTTC
CASSPGTSGRDEQYF
>TRBV30|TRBJ1-6|-
TGTGCCTGGAGTGTACTCACGGATTCACCCCTCCACTTT
CAWSVLTDSPLHF
>TRBV19|TRBJ2-5|TRBD2
TGTGCCACAAGTGGGAGCGGGGTGGAGACCCAGTACTTC
CATSGSGVETQYF
>TRBV18|TRBJ1-5|TRBD1
TGTGCCAGCTCAACCGGACAGGGGGCTGATCAGCCCCAGCATTTT
CASSTGQGADQPQHF
>TRBV6-5|TRBJ2-1|-
TGTGCCAGCAGTTTCCGGGGGTGGGATGAGCAGTTCTTC
CASSFRGWDEQFF
>TRBV6-5|TRBJ2-1|-
TGTGCCAGCAGCCCTGGGACTCGCAATGAGCAGTTCTTC
CASSPGTRNEQFF
>TRBV7-2|TRBJ2-4|-
TGTGCCAGCAGCTCACTTGGGCTAGGAGAGAAGGGGGCCAAAAACATTCAGTACTTC
CASSSLGLGEKGAKNIQYF
>TRBV19|TRBJ2-1|TRBD2
TGTGCCAGTAGTATAAACGCGGGGGAGAACAATGAGCAGTTCTTC
CASSINAGENNEQFF